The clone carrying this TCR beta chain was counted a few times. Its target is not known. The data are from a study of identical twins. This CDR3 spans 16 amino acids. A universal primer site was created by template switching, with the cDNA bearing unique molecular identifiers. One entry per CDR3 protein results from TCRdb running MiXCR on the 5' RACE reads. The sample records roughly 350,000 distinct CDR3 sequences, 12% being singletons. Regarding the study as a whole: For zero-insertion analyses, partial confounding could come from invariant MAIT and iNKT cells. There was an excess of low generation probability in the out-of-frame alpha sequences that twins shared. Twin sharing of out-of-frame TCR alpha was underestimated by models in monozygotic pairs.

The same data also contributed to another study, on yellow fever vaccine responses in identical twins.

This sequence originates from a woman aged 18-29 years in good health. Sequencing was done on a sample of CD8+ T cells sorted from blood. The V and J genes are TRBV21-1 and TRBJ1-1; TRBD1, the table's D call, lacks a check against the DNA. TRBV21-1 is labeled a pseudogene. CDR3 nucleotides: TGTGCCAGCAGCACACAATGGACAGGGCGGGACACTGAAGCTTTCTTT. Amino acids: CASSTQWTGRDTEAFF.